A selection of T cell receptor beta chains follows, all from one sample in a study of T cells in Graves' hyperthyroidism and ophthalmopathy. TCRdb used MiXCR to reprocess the multiplex PCR reads, holding one entry per CDR3 protein. The data contain 600,000 to 700,000 distinct CDR3 sequences, 45% of them singletons. The sequenced material came from peripheral blood or thyroid tissue (not recorded which). Receptor source: an adult man with Graves' disease, either hyperthyroidism or ophthalmopathy (not recorded which). Both conserved end residues are part of each CDR3. D genes are given only for firm matches. Some rows mark clone size as missing; the rest say once, few, many or name a class of expanded clone.

abundance	d_gene	v_gene	len	j_gene	CDR3nt	CDR3aa
.	TRBD1	TRBV14	17	TRBJ1-2	TGCGCCAGCAGCTCGGAGGGACAGGGGGCGCTCGACTATGGCTACACCTTC	CASSSEGQGALDYGYTF
few	TRBD2	TRBV10-2	17	TRBJ2-2	TGCGCCAGCAGTGAGACAGCGGGAGGGCCGGGGCCCGGGGAGCTGTTTTTT	CASSETAGGPGPGELFF
.	.	TRBV29-1	11	TRBJ1-1	TGCAGCGTTGATCCGGGGACTGAAGCTTTCTTT	CSVDPGTEAFF
many	.	TRBV6-5	14	TRBJ1-3	TGTGCCAGCAGTTCAGGGTCATCTGGAAACACCATATATTTT	CASSSGSSGNTIYF
.	.	TRBV29-1	11	TRBJ1-1	TGCAGCGTCGAGGGAGAGGGCGAAGCTTTCTTT	CSVEGEGEAFF
.	.	TRBV5-1	19	TRBJ2-5	TGCGCCAGCAGCTCGGAACCCAGACTAAGTCTAATGTACCAAGAGACCCAGTACTTC	CASSSEPRLSLMYQETQYF
few	.	TRBV15	16	TRBJ1-2	TGTGCCACCAGCAGAGATGCGGGACGGAGTAACTATGGCTACACCTTC	CATSRDAGRSNYGYTF
.	.	TRBV9	14	TRBJ1-5	TGCGCCAGCAGCCAGGACCCAGGGAATCAGCCCCAGCATTTT	CASSQDPGNQPQHF
few	.	TRBV7-9	14	TRBJ1-1	TGTGCCAGCAGCTTAAGGAGCATTAACACTGAAGCTTTCTTT	CASSLRSINTEAFF
.	.	TRBV20-1	13	TRBJ1-5	TGCAGTGCTACCCCGGACGCCGGGGAGCCCCAGCATTTT	CSATPDAGEPQHF
.	.	TRBV20-1	12	TRBJ1-1	TGCAGTGCTAGGGAGGGGAACACTGAAGCTTTCTTT	CSAREGNTEAFF
many	.	TRBV7-8	12	TRBJ2-7	TGTGCCAGCAGCTTTCGGGTTAACGAGCAGTACTTC	CASSFRVNEQYF
many	.	TRBV12-3/TRBV12-4	12	TRBJ1-1	TGTGCCAGCAGTTTTCAGAACACTGAAGCTTTCTTT	CASSFQNTEAFF
.	.	TRBV19	13	TRBJ1-6	TGTGCCAGTACCATAACCGGGGGTTCACCCCTCCACTTT	CASTITGGSPLHF
.	.	TRBV2	14	TRBJ1-2	TGTGCCAGCAGCCAAGATTGGCAGGGCTATGGCTACACCTTC	CASSQDWQGYGYTF
few	TRBD1	TRBV5-1	14	TRBJ1-4	TGCGCCAGCAGCGCTTCGACAGGGAATGAAAAACTGTTTTTT	CASSASTGNEKLFF
.	.	TRBV25-1	14	TRBJ1-6	TGTGCCAGCAGTGACCGGGGGGGCTGGAAGGCCCTCCACTTT	CASSDRGGWKALHF
.	.	TRBV2	16	TRBJ1-4	TGTGCCAGCGGAATTGACTGGGGGCAGACTAATGAAAAACTGTTTTTT	CASGIDWGQTNEKLFF
.	TRBD1	TRBV24-1	15	TRBJ1-2	TGTGCCTCCAGTGAAATAGGACAGGGGACCTATGGCTACACCTTC	CASSEIGQGTYGYTF
once	.	TRBV29-1	14	TRBJ2-7	TGCAGCGTTGAAGATCAGGGGGGTGGCTACGAGCAGTACTTC	CSVEDQGGGYEQYF
many	TRBD1	TRBV29-1	14	TRBJ1-1	TGCAGCGTTCAACAGGGGGCGGCGGGCACTGAAGCTTTCTTT	CSVQQGAAGTEAFF
many	TRBD1	TRBV19	16	TRBJ1-2	TGTGCCAGTAGCAGGGACAGGGATGGCCTAAACTATGGCTACACCTTC	CASSRDRDGLNYGYTF
.	.	TRBV20-1	15	TRBJ1-5	TGCAGTGCTAGAGATCGGACGGCGGGCAATCAGCCCCAGCATTTT	CSARDRTAGNQPQHF
.	TRBD1	TRBV10-3	15	TRBJ1-1	TGTGCCATCAGTGGGAACAGGGGCGCAGACACTGAAGCTTTCTTT	CAISGNRGADTEAFF
once	TRBD2	TRBV4-3	16	TRBJ2-5	TGCGCCAGCAGCCAAGATAGCGGGGGGTACCAAGAGACCCAGTACTTC	CASSQDSGGYQETQYF
.	.	TRBV12-3/TRBV12-4	14	TRBJ2-7	TGTGCCAGCAGTGGGGTAATGGCAGGCTACGAGCAGTACTTC	CASSGVMAGYEQYF
.	.	TRBV10-3	13	TRBJ1-5	TGTGCCATCGGTAGGGACACGGATTCACCCCAGCATTTT	CAIGRDTDSPQHF
few	.	TRBV7-9	14	TRBJ2-2	TGTGCCAGCAGCTTAGTACGGGCCGACGGGGAGCTGTTTTTT	CASSLVRADGELFF
few	.	TRBV10-3	15	TRBJ1-6	TGTGCCATCAGTGACGGTCAACCTCTTAATTCACCCCTCCACTTT	CAISDGQPLNSPLHF
many	TRBD1	TRBV5-1	13	TRBJ1-1	TGCGCCAGCAACAGGGGGCCGAACACTGAAGCTTTCTTT	CASNRGPNTEAFF
many	.	TRBV2	15	TRBJ1-4	TGTGCCAGCAGTGAAGCAGCGAACGATCGTGAAAAACTGTTTTTT	CASSEAANDREKLFF
.	.	TRBV4-1	16	TRBJ2-2	TGCGCCAGCAGCCAAGATAGGGGCGGAGGAACCGGGGAGCTGTTTTTT	CASSQDRGGGTGELFF
.	TRBD1	TRBV6-5	11	TRBJ2-7	TGTGCCAGCAGTACAGGACAGGGGCAGTACTTC	CASSTGQGQYF
many	.	TRBV7-9	15	TRBJ2-6	TGTGCCAGCAGCCTCCACAGGGCTGGGGCCAACGTCCTGACTTTC	CASSLHRAGANVLTF
.	.	TRBV10-3	14	TRBJ1-6	TGTGCCATCAGTGGGCCGGGGGACGATTCACCCCTCCACTTT	CAISGPGDDSPLHF
.	.	TRBV9	14	TRBJ1-2	TGTGCCAGCAGCGTAGATCAGGGGCGCGGGGGCTACACCTTC	CASSVDQGRGGYTF
once	.	TRBV24-1	13	TRBJ2-3	TGTGCCACCAGTGATGCGGGCACAGATACGCAGTATTTT	CATSDAGTDTQYF
many	TRBD1	TRBV24-1	15	TRBJ2-7	TGTGCCACCAGTGATCCACATGGGACAGGCTACGAGCAGTACTTC	CATSDPHGTGYEQYF
.	.	TRBV7-2	15	TRBJ1-2	TGTGCCAGCAGTTACTCTCCAGGGGCCAACTATGGCTACACCTTC	CASSYSPGANYGYTF
many	TRBD1	TRBV24-1	14	TRBJ1-4	TGTGCCACCAGTGACCAGGGGGCTCGGGAAAAACTGTTTTTT	CATSDQGAREKLFF
.	.	TRBV14	11	TRBJ2-7	TGTGACCCGGACCTCGCCTACGAGCAGTACTTC	CDPDLAYEQYF
many	.	TRBV20-1	15	TRBJ2-5	TGCAGTGCCTCCGGGCAGAAGGCCTACCAAGAGACCCAGTACTTC	CSASGQKAYQETQYF
.	TRBD2	TRBV7-3	16	TRBJ2-2	TGTGCCAGCAGCCCCAGCGGGGGCCCGAACACCGGGAAGCTGTTTTTT	CASSPSGGPNTGKLFF
few	.	TRBV9	14	TRBJ1-3	TGTGCCAGTTCGGGACCGATCTCTGGAAACACCATATATTTT	CASSGPISGNTIYF
.	TRBD2	TRBV5-1	17	TRBJ2-1	TGCGCCAGCAGCTTATCGACTAGCGGGAGCCCCTACAATGAGCAGTTCTTC	CASSLSTSGSPYNEQFF
.	TRBD1	TRBV9	14	TRBJ2-2	TGTGCCAGTGGGGGACAGGGGAACGTCGGGGAGCTGTTTTTT	CASGGQGNVGELFF
once	.	TRBV7-9	15	TRBJ2-1	TGTGCCAGCAGCTTCCGGGACACGTTAAGCAATCAGCAGTTCTTC	CASSFRDTLSNQQFF
many	TRBD1	TRBV5-1	15	TRBJ1-6	TGTGCCAGCAGCCTCCGGACAGGGGATAATTCACCCCTCCACTTT	CASSLRTGDNSPLHF
.	.	TRBV19	16	TRBJ1-1	TGTGCCAGTAGAGTATCCGCCGGAGGCCTGAACACTGAAGCTTTCTTT	CASRVSAGGLNTEAFF
.	.	TRBV29-1	12	TRBJ1-1	TGCAGCGCAGGACAGTTGAACACTGAAGCTTTCTTT	CSAGQLNTEAFF